The 15 T cell receptor beta chains below were found in one sample sequenced in a study of T cell responses to AZD1222 COVID-19 vaccine. Some clones are missing from TCRdb's copy, which holds only in-frame ones; the method was immunoSEQ multiplex PCR. Among about 82,000 clones, roughly 84% were seen once, and the ten largest hold roughly 18%. Sequences were derived from peripheral blood, sampled 28 days after the second AZD1222 dose. These receptors originate from an adult who received the AZD1222 COVID-19 vaccine.

The chain joins TRBV30 to TRBJ2-3, with D unclear. Germline CDR1 reads GTSNPN; CDR2 reads SVGIG (reference sequence). V was trimmed by 3 bases and J by 2 bases, leaving 3 bases between them. The CDR3 has 11 amino acids. In DNA form, the CDR3 reads TGTGCCTGGAGGTCCACAGATACGCAGTATTTT. As protein: CAWRSTDTQYF.

The V gene is TRBV6-2 or TRBV6-3, the J gene TRBJ2-7, with 11 bases lining up with TRBD1. The germline V gene has CDR1 MNHEY and CDR2 SVGEGT. The CDR3 totals 14 residues. The V segment lost 4 bases and the J segment 4 bases; nucleotides outside the gene matches: 3. This chain's CDR3 is CASSSRDRGYEQYF. CDR3 DNA: TGTGCCAGCAGTTCCCGGGACAGGGGGTACGAGCAGTACTTC.

The CDR3 region is CASSQDRGTDTQYF. The CDR3 region has the DNA TGCGCCAGCAGCCAAGATCGCGGGACAGATACGCAGTATTTT. This chain connects TRBV4-3 to TRBJ2-3; TRBD2 might be the D (5 bases). Trimming took 0 bases from V and 3 from J, leaving 7 bases between them. Germline V gene sequence: CDR1 LGHNA, CDR2 YSLEER. The CDR3 consists of 14 residues.

This clone was seen a few times. V is TRBV27 and J is TRBJ1-3; TRBD1 matches 8 bases. Per the germline V gene, CDR1 is MNHEY and CDR2 is SMNVEV (reference sequence). This CDR3 comprises 15 residues. The junction had 4 bases not matched to a gene; V was cut back by 3 bases and J by 3 bases. CDR3 nucleotides: TGTGCCAGCAGTTTTACAGGGGGGGATGGAAACACCATATATTTT. Its translation is CASSFTGGDGNTIYF.

This chain connects TRBV6-4 to TRBJ1-6; D is uncertain. This CDR3 comprises 14 residues. Germline CDR1 MRHNA, CDR2 SNTAGT. V lost 4 bases, J lost 6 bases, and 10 bases lay in between. CDR3 loop: CASSAWGFNSPLHF. CDR3 DNA sequence: TGTGCCAGCAGTGCATGGGGATTTAATTCACCCCTCCACTTT.

V is TRBV19 and J is TRBJ1-1; possible D gene TRBD1, 5 bases. This CDR3 comprises 15 residues. V lost 3 bases and J lost 5, with 16 bases in between. Germline V CDR1 and CDR2: LNHDA, SQIVND (reference sequence). The CDR3 DNA follows: TGTGCCAGTAGTATTTACGAGGGGCAACGAACTGAAGCTTTCTTT. This translates into CASSIYEGQRTEAFF.

The chain carries TRBV6-5 and TRBJ1-6; maybe TRBD1 (5 bases). V dropped 10 bases and J dropped 3 bases, with 10 bases sitting between them. The germline V gene encodes CDR1 MNHEY and CDR2 SVGAGI. This CDR3 comprises 13 residues. The CDR3 loop is CATRDGYNSPLHF. The CDR3 nucleotides are TGTGCCACCCGGGACGGCTATAATTCACCCCTCCACTTT.

In this sample, this clone turned up a few times. The chain joins TRBV11-3 to TRBJ1-1; possible D gene TRBD1, 6 bases. V was shortened by 5 bases and J by 5 bases, with 12 bases between the two germline ends. Germline V gene data show CDR1 as SGHNT and CDR2 as YENEEA. This CDR3 spans 13 amino acids. CDR3 nucleotides: TGTGCCAGCAGCCCAGGGGAAAGAACTGAAGCTTTCTTT. Translated, it gives CASSPGERTEAFF.

The gene calls are TRBV6-5 and TRBJ2-2; D ambiguous. V lost 7 bases and J 7 bases, leaving 10 bases between the germline ends. Germline V gives CDR1 MNHEY, CDR2 SVGAGI. The length of the CDR3 is 12 residues. CDR3 amino acids: CASMRLGGELFF. The CDR3 DNA sequence: TGTGCCAGCATGCGACTCGGCGGGGAGCTGTTTTTT.

This chain uses TRBV9 with TRBJ2-7; 11 bases match TRBD1. This CDR3 spans 17 amino acids. CDR1 and CDR2 (germline): SGDLS, YYNGEE. J gave up 5 bases and V 0 bases, and 10 bases lay outside the gene matches. CDR3: CASSVAQAGTGGDEQYF. CDR3 DNA: TGTGCCAGCAGCGTAGCCCAGGCCGGGACAGGGGGAGACGAGCAGTACTTC.

For the CDR3, the DNA is TGTGCCAGCAGTCCGGGGACAGACCCCTCCGGTGAGCAGTTCTTC. Protein sequence: CASSPGTDPSGEQFF. The chain recombines TRBV6-6 with TRBJ2-1; 7 nucleotides line up with TRBD1. With 5 bases clipped from V and 9 bases from J, the junction kept 13 bases outside the gene matches. The germline gives CDR1 MNHNY, CDR2 SVGAGI (reference sequence). The CDR3 contains 15 residues.

The V gene is TRBV27, the J gene TRBJ1-6; D gene unclear. The CDR3 has 13 amino acids. Trimming removed 5 bases from V and 14 bases from J, with 16 bases in between. Germline V lookup: CDR1 MNHEY, CDR2 SMNVEV (reference sequence). The CDR3 nucleotides are TGTGCCAGCAGTGAGTTCCCGGAAACAGCCCTCCACTTT. This translates into CASSEFPETALHF.

The chain employs TRBV5-5 and TRBJ2-7, with D unclear. CDR3 length: 13 amino acids. CDR1 is SGHKS and CDR2 is YYEKEE in the germline V gene (reference sequence). V dropped 3 bases and J dropped 2 bases, with 9 bases sitting between them. DNA for the CDR3: TGTGCCAGCAGCTCGGTGGAAACCTACGAGCAGTACTTC. As protein: CASSSVETYEQYF.

The rearrangement uses TRBV21-1 and TRBJ2-7; the DNA was not used to check the table's D call, TRBD2. TRBV21-1 is classified as a pseudogene. This CDR3 has 18 amino acids. The CDR3 DNA follows: TGTGCCAGCACCACTTGCCTACGGGGAGGGGGGCCCTCCTACGAGCAGTACTTC. Encoded protein: CASTTCLRGGGPSYEQYF.

V is TRBV18 and J is TRBJ2-5, with D uncertain. CDR3 length: 13 residues. Trimming removed 3 bases at V and 3 bases at J, with 8 bases between. Germline CDR1 reads KGHSH; CDR2 reads LQKENI. CDR3 region: CASSPGLKETQYF. Written as DNA, the CDR3 is TGTGCCAGCTCACCTGGGCTTAAAGAGACCCAGTACTTC. Drawing the rest from reference TRBV18 and TRBJ2-5, the complete variable domain is NAGVMQNPRHLVRRRGQEARLRCSPMKGHSHVYWYRQLPEEGLKFMVYLQKENIIDESGMPKERFSAEFPKEGPSILRIQQVVRGDSAAYFCASSPGLKETQYFGPGTRLLVL.